This entry describes one T cell receptor (beta chain). The same CDR3 is also encoded by other DNA sequences in this sample. This specimen comes from a study of shared clonotypes between healthy human individuals. The CDR3 has 14 amino acids. Germline CDR1 KGHSH, CDR2 LQKENI. Trimming pared 4 bases from V and 2 bases from J, leaving 12 bases between. The data were produced by immunoSEQ multiplex PCR, yet TCRdb's version contains in-frame clones alone and is incomplete. The table records some 2 million clones, 90% to 95% of them present only once. This receptor was identified in a man in his late teens or twenties in good health. Sequenced input: naive CD4+ T cells sorted from blood. The subset: CD45RA+ positively selected. The V gene is TRBV18, the J gene TRBJ2-7; the D call may be TRBD1 or TRBD2 (5 bases each). The CDR3 protein is CASSLGATTYEQYF. Here the CDR3 DNA reads TGTGCCAGCTCACTCGGGGCTACCACCTACGAGCAGTACTTC.